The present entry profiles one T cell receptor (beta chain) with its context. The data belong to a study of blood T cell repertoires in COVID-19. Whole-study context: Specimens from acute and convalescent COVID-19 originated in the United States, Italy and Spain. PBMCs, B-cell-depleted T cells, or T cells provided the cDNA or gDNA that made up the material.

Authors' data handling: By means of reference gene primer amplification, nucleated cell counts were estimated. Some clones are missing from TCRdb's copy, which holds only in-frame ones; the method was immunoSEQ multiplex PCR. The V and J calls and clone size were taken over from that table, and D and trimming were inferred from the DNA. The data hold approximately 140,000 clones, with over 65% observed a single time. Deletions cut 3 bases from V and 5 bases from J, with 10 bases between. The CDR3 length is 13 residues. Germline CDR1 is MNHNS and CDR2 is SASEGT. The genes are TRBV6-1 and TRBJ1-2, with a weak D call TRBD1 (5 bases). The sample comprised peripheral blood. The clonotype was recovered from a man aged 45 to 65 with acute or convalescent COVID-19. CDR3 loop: CASSEGGRYGYTF. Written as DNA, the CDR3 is TGTGCCAGCAGTGAGGGGGGAAGGTATGGCTACACCTTC.